This TCR beta chain derives from a study of control samples from healthy donors and cancer patients. Trimming cost V 10 bases and J 5 bases, with 12 bases left between them. This CDR3 contains 12 residues. Germline V gives CDR1 ENHRY, CDR2 SYGVKD. Produced via immunoSEQ multiplex PCR; TCRdb's table is partial and in-frame only. The sample has under 85,000 clones; about 93% are singletons. This clonotype was sampled from a woman between 40 and 50 years old in good health. The sample was blood. The rearrangement links TRBV10-3 to TRBJ1-5; no clear D gene. The CDR3: CATKGSDQPQHF. The CDR3 DNA is TGTGCCACCAAGGGCAGCGATCAGCCCCAGCATTTT.